This T cell receptor (beta chain) was observed in a study of shared T cell receptors in the human thymus (dated by TCRdb to 2020 to 2022). In the study overall: The study examined how self-reactive, shared T-cell receptor alpha chains are generated in the human thymus.

Looking up the germline V gene (reference sequence) yields CDR1 SEHNR and CDR2 FQNEAQ. V and J are trimmed by 5 bases and 0 bases, and the gene matches miss 18 bases of the junction. The cysteine opens and the phenylalanine closes a CDR3 of 19 amino acids. Solely the CDR3 DNA is kept, with 57 bases framed from the first base. The library was obtained by the immunoSEQ multiplex PCR assay. TCRdb holds this immuneACCESS table with in-frame rearrangements only. Some clones are missing; in checked studies, unresolved V genes explain under half, and the rest has no known cause. This sample is represented by about 660,000 clones; more than 70% of them were singletons. The ten top clones hold about 0.0094% of the sample. Worth noting for this clone: What this receptor recognizes is not known. Nothing much larger sits one base from this clone, and base qualities are not available.

The data were also submitted as part of a second study, on human thymus T cells. That second report states: In Finland, the donors were immunologically healthy infants who were having open corrective cardiac surgery for congenital heart defects. The thymus tissue came from surgical resects taken out during corrective cardiac surgery. V and J gene segment usage appeared biased in both thymic and peripheral blood repertoires. The related research reported highly overlapping thymic TCR repertoires among unrelated individuals. TCR alpha and beta repertoires from seven to nine infant thymus samples and a few related peripheral blood samples were characterized in the study. The cohort included six male and two female infants, with donor ages spanning 7 to 244 days. Thymocytes were mechanically released from the tissue and were stored as pellets of 10-30 million cells at -70 degrees C. A QIAsymphony instrument was used to extract genomic DNA from the frozen cell pellets. The immunoSEQ multiplex PCR assay was used to amplify the TCRB and TCRAD loci from a standardized amount of quality-controlled genomic DNA. The V(D)J region was spanned by amplicons of a length sufficient to cover the CDR3 and to identify V and J genes. Amplicon sequencing was performed on an Illumina platform through the commercial immunoSEQ service. Primer bias and sequencing errors were corrected using previously described methods, and TCRAD and TCRB definitions followed the IMGT database. Repertoires were analysed with immunoSEQ Analyzer 3.0 and VDJTools, covering basic statistics, V/J segment usage, diversity estimates, rarefaction and pairwise overlap. Diversity was estimated using the Chao1, ChaoE, Efron-Thisted, Shannon and inverse Simpson indices, and was also estimated on datasets down-sampled to the size of the smallest sample. For repertoire overlap, CDR3 nucleotide sequence, V gene and J gene had to match strictly, and clustering was done by Jaccard-based multidimensional scaling. On average, thymus samples gave 650,000 to 1,000,000 unique TCRB clonotypes, whereas blood samples gave roughly 84,000.

Sequenced: thymocytes. This TCR came from a boy under three years old with a congenital heart defect. Donor details come from another sample of the same person, matched by shared clones. The rearranged chain carries TRBV7-9 and TRBJ2-7, and 8 junctional nucleotides match TRBD1. For the CDR3, the sequence is CASSPGTGSQRRLSYEQYF. The base sequence is TGTGCCAGCAGCCCAGGGACAGGATCCCAGCGGCGCCTCTCCTACGAGCAGTACTTC.